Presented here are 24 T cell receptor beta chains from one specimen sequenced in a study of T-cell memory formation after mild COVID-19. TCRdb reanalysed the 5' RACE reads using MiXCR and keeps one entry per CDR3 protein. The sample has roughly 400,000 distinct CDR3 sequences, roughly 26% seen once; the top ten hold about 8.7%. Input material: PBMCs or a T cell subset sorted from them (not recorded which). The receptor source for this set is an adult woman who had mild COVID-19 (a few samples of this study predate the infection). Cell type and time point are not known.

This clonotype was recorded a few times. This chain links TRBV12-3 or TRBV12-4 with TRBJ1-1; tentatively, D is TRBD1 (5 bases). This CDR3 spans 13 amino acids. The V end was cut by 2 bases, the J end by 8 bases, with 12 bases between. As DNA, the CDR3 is TGTGCCAGCAGTTTAAACAGGAGGAAGGAAGCTTTCTTT. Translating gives CASSLNRRKEAFF.

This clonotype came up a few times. The CDR3 spells CTSSRSGTAQYF. CDR3 coding DNA: TGCACCAGCAGCCGGAGCGGAACCGCGCAGTATTTT. The chain is built from TRBV1 and TRBJ2-3; the table gives TRBD2 as D, unverified against the DNA. TRBV1 is a pseudogene segment. The length of the CDR3 is 12 residues.

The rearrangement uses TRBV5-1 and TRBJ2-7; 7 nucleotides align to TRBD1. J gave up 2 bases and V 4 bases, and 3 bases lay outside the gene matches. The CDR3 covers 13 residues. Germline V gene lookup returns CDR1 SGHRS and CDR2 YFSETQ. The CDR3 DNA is TGCGCCAGCAGCACAGGGGCCACCTACGAGCAGTACTTC. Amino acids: CASSTGATYEQYF.

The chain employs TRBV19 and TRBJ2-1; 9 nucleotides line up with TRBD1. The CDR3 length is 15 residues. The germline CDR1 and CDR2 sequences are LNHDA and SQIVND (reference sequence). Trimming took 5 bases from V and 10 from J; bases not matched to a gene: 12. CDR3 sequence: CASSLPGQGIWEQFF. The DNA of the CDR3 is TGTGCCAGTAGTTTACCGGGACAGGGAATCTGGGAGCAGTTCTTC.

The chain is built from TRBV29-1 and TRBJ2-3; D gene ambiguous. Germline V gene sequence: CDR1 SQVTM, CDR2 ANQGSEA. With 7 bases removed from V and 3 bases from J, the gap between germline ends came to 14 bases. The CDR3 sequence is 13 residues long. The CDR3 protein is CSAIGQLTDTQYF. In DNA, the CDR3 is TGCAGCGCCATCGGGCAGTTAACAGATACGCAGTATTTT.

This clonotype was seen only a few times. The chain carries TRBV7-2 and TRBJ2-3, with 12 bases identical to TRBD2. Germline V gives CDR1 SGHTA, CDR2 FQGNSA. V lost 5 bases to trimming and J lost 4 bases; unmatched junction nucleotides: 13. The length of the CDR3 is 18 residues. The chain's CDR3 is CASSRPRSSGGASDTQYF. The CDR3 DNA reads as TGTGCCAGCAGCCGTCCCCGGTCTAGCGGGGGGGCCTCAGATACGCAGTATTTT.

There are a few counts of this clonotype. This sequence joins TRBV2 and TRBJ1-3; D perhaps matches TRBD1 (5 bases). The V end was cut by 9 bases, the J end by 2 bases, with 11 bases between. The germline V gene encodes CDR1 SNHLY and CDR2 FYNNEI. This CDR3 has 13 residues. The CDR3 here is CARSTGPGNTIYF. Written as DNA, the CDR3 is TGTGCCAGATCTACGGGGCCTGGAAACACCATATATTTT.

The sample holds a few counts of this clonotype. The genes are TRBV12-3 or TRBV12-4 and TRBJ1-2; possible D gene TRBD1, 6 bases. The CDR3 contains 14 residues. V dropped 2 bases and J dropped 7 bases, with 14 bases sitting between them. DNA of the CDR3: TGTGCCAGCAGTTTACCCAACAGGGCCTCTGGCTACACCTTC. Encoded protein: CASSLPNRASGYTF.

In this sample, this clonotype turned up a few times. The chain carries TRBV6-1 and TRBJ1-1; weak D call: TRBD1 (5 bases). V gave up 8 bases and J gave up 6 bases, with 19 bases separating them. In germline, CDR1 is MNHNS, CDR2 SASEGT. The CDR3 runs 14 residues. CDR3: CASGWVGRVPEAFF. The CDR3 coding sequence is TGTGCCAGCGGTTGGGTGGGCAGGGTCCCTGAAGCTTTCTTT.

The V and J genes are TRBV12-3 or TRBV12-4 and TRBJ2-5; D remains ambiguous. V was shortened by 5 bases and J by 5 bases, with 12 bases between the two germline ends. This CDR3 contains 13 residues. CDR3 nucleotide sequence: TGTGCCAGCAGTACAGCCCGCAAGGAGACCCAGTACTTC. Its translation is CASSTARKETQYF.

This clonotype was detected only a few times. The CDR3 nucleotides read TGCGCCAGCAGCTGGGGGACGGACTCCTACGAGCAGTACTTC. Protein sequence: CASSWGTDSYEQYF. The chain joins TRBV5-1 to TRBJ2-7; D may match TRBD1 or TRBD2 (5 bases each). The CDR3 totals 14 residues. Deletions cut 3 bases from V and 0 bases from J, with 10 bases between. The germline CDR1 and CDR2 sequences are SGHRS and YFSETQ.

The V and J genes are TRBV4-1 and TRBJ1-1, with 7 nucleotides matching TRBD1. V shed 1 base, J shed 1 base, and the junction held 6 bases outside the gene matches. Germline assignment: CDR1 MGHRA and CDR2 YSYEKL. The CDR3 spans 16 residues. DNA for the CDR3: TGCGCCAGCAGCCAAGGTAGGGGGCTGAGGAACACTGAAGCTTTCTTT. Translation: CASSQGRGLRNTEAFF.

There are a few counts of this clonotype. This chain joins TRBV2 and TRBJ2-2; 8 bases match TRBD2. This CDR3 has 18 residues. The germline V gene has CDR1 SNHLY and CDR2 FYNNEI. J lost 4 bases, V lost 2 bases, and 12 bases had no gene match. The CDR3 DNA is TGTGCCAGCAGTGAAAGGGCTCGAGCGGGGGACCTCACCGGGGAGCTGTTTTTT. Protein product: CASSERARAGDLTGELFF.

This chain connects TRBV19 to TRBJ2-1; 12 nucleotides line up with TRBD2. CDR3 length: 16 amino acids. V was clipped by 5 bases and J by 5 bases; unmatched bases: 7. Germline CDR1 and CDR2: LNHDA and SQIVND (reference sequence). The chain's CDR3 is CASSFGLAGSHNEQFF. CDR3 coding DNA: TGTGCCAGTAGTTTCGGACTAGCGGGAAGCCACAATGAGCAGTTCTTC.

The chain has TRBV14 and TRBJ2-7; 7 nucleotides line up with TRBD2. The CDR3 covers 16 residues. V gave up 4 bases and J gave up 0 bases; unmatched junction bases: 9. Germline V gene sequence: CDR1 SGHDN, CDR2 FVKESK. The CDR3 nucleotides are TGTGCCAGCAGCCCCATTGGGGGGGATGCCTCCTACGAGCAGTACTTC. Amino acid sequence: CASSPIGGDASYEQYF.

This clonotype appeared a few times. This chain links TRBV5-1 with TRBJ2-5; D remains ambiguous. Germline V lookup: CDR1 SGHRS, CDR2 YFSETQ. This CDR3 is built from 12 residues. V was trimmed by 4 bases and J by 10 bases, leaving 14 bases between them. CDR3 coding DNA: TGCGCCAGCAGCCCACCCTCCCCGCTCCAGTACTTC. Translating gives CASSPPSPLQYF.

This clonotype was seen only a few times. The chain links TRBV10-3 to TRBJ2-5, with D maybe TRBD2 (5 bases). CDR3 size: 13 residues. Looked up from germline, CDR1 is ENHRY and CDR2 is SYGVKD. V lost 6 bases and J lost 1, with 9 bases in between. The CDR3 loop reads CAISGIPQETQYF. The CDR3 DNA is TGTGCCATCAGCGGGATCCCCCAAGAGACCCAGTACTTC.

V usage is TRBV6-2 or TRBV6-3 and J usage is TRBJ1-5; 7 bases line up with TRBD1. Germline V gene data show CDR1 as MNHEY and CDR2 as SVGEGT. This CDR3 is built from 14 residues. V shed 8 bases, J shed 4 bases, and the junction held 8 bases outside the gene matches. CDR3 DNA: TGTGCCAGCGATCGAGACAGGGTTAATCAGCCCCAGCATTTT. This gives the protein CASDRDRVNQPQHF.

The CDR3 sequence: CASSSRTSSTDTQYF. CDR3 bases: TGTGCCAGCAGCTCCAGGACTTCCTCCACAGATACGCAGTATTTT. The rearrangement links TRBV9 to TRBJ2-3, with D possibly TRBD2 on 5 matching bases. CDR3 size: 15 residues. Germline loops: CDR1 SGDLS, CDR2 YYNGEE. Trimming took 4 bases from V and 2 from J, leaving 14 bases between them.

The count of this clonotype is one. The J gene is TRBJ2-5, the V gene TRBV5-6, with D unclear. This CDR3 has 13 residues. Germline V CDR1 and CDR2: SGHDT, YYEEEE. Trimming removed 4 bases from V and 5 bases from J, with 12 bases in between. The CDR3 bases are TGTGCCAGCAGCGGCTTCAGGTCGGAGACCCAGTACTTC. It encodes CASSGFRSETQYF.

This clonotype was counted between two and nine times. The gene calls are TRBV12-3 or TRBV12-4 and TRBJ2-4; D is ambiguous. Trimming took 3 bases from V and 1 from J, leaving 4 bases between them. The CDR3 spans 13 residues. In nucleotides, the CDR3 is TGTGCCAGCAGTTTGATGGCCAAAAACATTCAGTACTTC. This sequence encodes CASSLMAKNIQYF.

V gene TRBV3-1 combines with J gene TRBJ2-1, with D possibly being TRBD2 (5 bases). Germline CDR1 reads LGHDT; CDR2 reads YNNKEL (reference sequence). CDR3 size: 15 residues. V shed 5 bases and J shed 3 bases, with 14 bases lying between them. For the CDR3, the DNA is TGTGCCAGCAGCGATTGGACTGCCCACTACAATGAGCAGTTCTTC. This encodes CASSDWTAHYNEQFF.

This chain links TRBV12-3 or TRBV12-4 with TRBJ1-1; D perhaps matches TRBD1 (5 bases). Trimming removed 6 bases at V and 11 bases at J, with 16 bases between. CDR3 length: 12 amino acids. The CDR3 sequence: CASSRGTPVAFF. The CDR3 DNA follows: TGTGCCAGCAGCCGGGGGACGCCGGTGGCTTTCTTT.

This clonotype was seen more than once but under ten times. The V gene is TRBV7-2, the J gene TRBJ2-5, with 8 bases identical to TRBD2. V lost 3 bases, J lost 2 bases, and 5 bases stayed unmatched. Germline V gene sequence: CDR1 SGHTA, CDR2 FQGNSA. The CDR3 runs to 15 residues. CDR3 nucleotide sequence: TGTGCCAGCAGCTTGGTAGCGGGGCGACAAGAGACCCAGTACTTC. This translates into CASSLVAGRQETQYF.